Given below is one T cell receptor beta chain in context. This entry is derived from a study of cytomegalovirus exposure and HLA in healthy donors. The PCR contained 60 Vbeta and 13 Jbeta primers. This table comes from immunoSEQ multiplex PCR, and its TCRdb copy is limited to in-frame clones, with some not included. The sample lists approximately 120,000 clones, about 80% occurring once. V lost 0 bases and J lost 11, with 17 bases in between. This CDR3 spans 14 amino acids. Germline assignment: CDR1 SGHRS and CDR2 YFSETQ. The sample was PBMCs. The rearrangement links TRBV5-1 to TRBJ1-1; D not resolved. The sequence derives from a man aged 18 to 35 in good health and CMV-seronegative. The CDR3 DNA reads as TGCGCCAGCAGCTTGGTTTACACCCTCGAGGAGGCTTTCTTT. Translated, it gives CASSLVYTLEEAFF. The complete variable domain, with remaining parts taken from reference TRBV5-1 and TRBJ1-1, reads KAGVTQTPRYLIKTRGQQVTLSCSPISGHRSVSWYQQTPGQGLQFLFEYFSETQRNKGNFPGRFSGRQFSNSRSEMNVSTLELGDSALYLCASSLVYTLEEAFFGQGTRLTVV.